This TCR beta chain appears in the sequencing data of a study of cytomegalovirus exposure and HLA in healthy donors. Turning to the study itself: There were 300 to 400 genotyped donors. Of these, 81% fell in the genetic ancestry cluster associated with self-reported Caucasian donors.

60 Vbeta and 13 Jbeta primers were used in PCR. This table comes from immunoSEQ multiplex PCR, and its TCRdb copy is limited to in-frame clones, with some not included. The sample records 180,000 or so clones, under 80% being singletons. The CDR3 spans 12 residues. Looked up from germline, CDR1 is MDHEN and CDR2 is SYDVKM. Trimming took off 1 base at V and 4 bases at J, with 4 bases between the two ends. V and J are TRBV28 and TRBJ1-2; D is ambiguous. The sequenced material came from PBMCs. The origin of this receptor is a human donor in good health. CDR3 sequence: CASSLSLYGYTF. The CDR3 DNA reads as TGTGCCAGCAGTTTATCACTCTATGGCTACACCTTC.